This TCR beta chain is from a study of post-analysis software for immune sequencing data. Unique molecular identifiers had been added to the TCR beta cDNA libraries. Each CDR3 protein is one row after TCRdb ran MiXCR on the PCR reads. The table shows a few hundred thousand distinct CDR3 sequences, with less than 40% occurring only once. Study results and caveats: People with multiple sclerosis had a significantly lower normalized Chao1 diversity than controls did.

At least ten counts were recorded for this clonotype. Its antigen is unknown. The receptor was derived from a girl under 18 with multiple sclerosis. The specimen sequenced was blood.

The CDR3 sequence is CASSLARHRTSETQYF. The CDR3 DNA is TGTGCCAGCAGCTTAGCGAGACACCGGACTTCAGAGACCCAGTACTTC. This sequence joins TRBV7-7 and TRBJ2-5; D perhaps matches TRBD2 (5 bases). Deletions cut 0 bases from V and 4 bases from J, with 15 bases between. The CDR3 is made up of 16 amino acids. Germline CDR1 reads SSHAT; CDR2 reads FNYEAQ (reference sequence).